This passage covers 3 T cell receptor beta chains from one sample sequenced in a study of blood T cell repertoires in COVID-19. Libraries were prepared by immunoSEQ multiplex PCR; TCRdb keeps only in-frame clonotypes and omits some of them. The sample lists more than 150,000 clones; around 87% were seen once. Sequencing used peripheral blood. These receptors were collected from a woman in her 70s with COVID-19, enrolled during active disease.

CDR3 sequence: CASSPGHTGNTIYF. CDR3 DNA sequence: TGTGCCAGCAGCCCAGGACATACTGGAAACACCATATATTTT. V is TRBV6-1 and J is TRBJ1-3; possible D gene TRBD1, 5 bases. V lost 6 bases and J 2 bases, leaving 11 bases between the germline ends. Looked up from germline, CDR1 is MNHNS and CDR2 is SASEGT. The CDR3 loop spans 14 amino acids.

V is TRBV7-3 and J is TRBJ2-3; 8 bases are shared with TRBD2. Germline V gene sequence: CDR1 SGHTA, CDR2 FQGTGA. V lost 2 bases, J lost 6 bases, and 13 bases stayed unmatched. This CDR3 region has 17 residues. DNA for the CDR3: TGTGCCAGCAGCTTAGGGAGGACTAGCAGAGGTCACGATACGCAGTATTTT. Its protein product is CASSLGRTSRGHDTQYF.

For the CDR3, the DNA is TGTGCCAGTAGAAAGACAGGGGGCGAGTACGAGCAGTACTTC. Translating it yields CASRKTGGEYEQYF. The chain combines TRBV19 with TRBJ2-7, with 10 bases fitting TRBD1. Germline values: CDR1 LNHDA, CDR2 SQIVND (reference sequence). This CDR3 has 14 amino acids. V was clipped by 6 bases and J by 4 bases; unmatched bases: 6. The full variable domain, with the rest looked up from reference TRBV19 and TRBJ2-7, is DGGITQSPKYLFRKEGQNVTLSCEQNLNHDAMYWYRQDPGQGLRLIYYSQIVNDFQKGDIAEGYSVSREKKESFPLTVTSAQKNPTAFYLCASRKTGGEYEQYFGPGTRLTVT.